This passage covers 20 T cell receptor beta chains from one sample sequenced in a study of T cell responses to AZD1222 COVID-19 vaccine. Sequenced by immunoSEQ multiplex PCR; TCRdb stores in-frame clones only, minus some. The data contain 150,000 to 180,000 clones, approximately 91% of them singletons. The sample was peripheral blood, taken after recovery from COVID-19. The receptors were gathered from an adult who had recovered from COVID-19.

J is TRBJ2-7 and V is TRBV20-1; the D gene could be TRBD1 or TRBD2 (5 bases each). The CDR3 covers 13 residues. Deletions cut 3 bases from V and 7 bases from J, with 16 bases between. Germline loops: CDR1 DFQATT, CDR2 SNEGSKA (reference sequence). CDR3 nucleotide sequence: TGCAGTGCTAGTAGGGGAGACCCTCGAGAGCAGTACTTC. Residues: CSASRGDPREQYF.

This CDR3 is CASSLGFQETQYF. The CDR3 DNA is TGCGCCAGCAGCTTGGGCTTTCAAGAGACCCAGTACTTC. This chain connects TRBV5-1 to TRBJ2-5; D gene unclear. The CDR3 totals 13 residues. Trimming cost V 0 bases and J 2 bases, with 5 bases left between them. Germline CDR1 is SGHRS and CDR2 is YFSETQ.

This chain uses TRBV6-7 with TRBJ2-1; 11 bases match TRBD1. Being an ORF, TRBV6-7 has a function that is uncertain. The junction had 3 bases not matched to a gene; V was cut back by 2 bases and J by 0 bases. The CDR3 is 17 amino acids. The CDR3 is CASSYLGQGGSYNEQFF. The CDR3 nucleotides are TGTGCCAGCAGTTACCTGGGACAGGGGGGCTCCTACAATGAGCAGTTCTTC.

This clone has a single count. This chain connects TRBV5-1 to TRBJ1-2; 10 positions agree with TRBD1. This CDR3 region has 15 residues. V trimming: 4 bases; J trimming: 7 bases; junction bases outside the gene matches: 10. Germline CDR1 and CDR2: SGHRS and YFSETQ. The CDR3, as DNA: TGCGCCAGCAGCACCCGGGACAGGGGAGAGTCTGGCTACACCTTC. Its translation: CASSTRDRGESGYTF.

The chain combines TRBV18 with TRBJ1-5; 7 bases are shared with TRBD1. CDR1 KGHSH and CDR2 LQKENI come from the germline V gene. The V gene end was trimmed by 4 bases and the J gene end by 7 bases; junction bases not matched to a gene: 7. The CDR3 covers 14 residues. The chain's CDR3 is CASSLTGSGQPQHF. The CDR3 nucleotides are TGTGCCAGCTCACTGACAGGGTCGGGACAGCCCCAGCATTTT.

The V gene is TRBV28, the J gene TRBJ2-7; 7 bases agree with TRBD2. This CDR3 comprises 14 residues. In germline, CDR1 is MDHEN, CDR2 SYDVKM. The V segment lost 9 bases and the J segment 2 bases; nucleotides outside the gene matches: 10. Here the CDR3 reads CASRGASGAYEQYF. For the CDR3, the DNA is TGTGCCAGTCGGGGAGCTAGCGGTGCCTACGAGCAGTACTTC. The complete variable domain, with remaining parts taken from reference TRBV28 and TRBJ2-7, reads DVKVTQSSRYLVKRTGEKVFLECVQDMDHENMFWYRQDPGLGLRLIYFSYDVKMKEKGDIPEGYSVSREKKERFSLILESASTNQTSMYLCASRGASGAYEQYFGPGTRLTVT.

The rearrangement links TRBV5-4 to TRBJ1-4, with a possible D match to TRBD1 (6 bases). The CDR3 contains 16 residues. The ends were cut back, 2 bases at V and 3 bases at J, with 14 bases in the middle. Germline V gives CDR1 SGHNT, CDR2 YYREEE (reference sequence). DNA of the CDR3: TGTGCCAGCAGCTTCGGGGGGGGCATAGCTAATGAAAAACTGTTTTTT. This translates into CASSFGGGIANEKLFF.

V gene TRBV2 combines with J gene TRBJ1-5; D not resolved. The CDR3 runs to 15 residues. Trimming took 3 bases from V and 0 from J, leaving 9 bases between them. Looked up from germline, CDR1 is SNHLY and CDR2 is FYNNEI. Here the CDR3 DNA reads TGTGCCAGCAGTGAGGGCGGAACTAGCAATCAGCCCCAGCATTTT. It yields the protein CASSEGGTSNQPQHF. Variable domain in full (rest from reference TRBV2 and TRBJ1-5): EPEVTQTPSHQVTQMGQEVILRCVPISNHLYFYWYRQILGQKVEFLVSFYNNEISEKSEIFDDQFSVERPDGSNFTLKIRSTKLEDSAMYFCASSEGGTSNQPQHFGDGTRLSIL.

The chain is built from TRBV9 and TRBJ1-6, with 7 positions matching TRBD1. Looked up from germline, CDR1 is SGDLS and CDR2 is YYNGEE. V was pared by 3 bases and J by 10 bases, with 10 bases of the junction left unmatched. The CDR3 contains 15 residues. The CDR3 DNA sequence: TGTGCCAGCAGCGGAGAAAGACAGGGACAATCACCCCTCCACTTT. Its translation: CASSGERQGQSPLHF. The entire variable domain, with the rest obtained from reference TRBV9 and TRBJ1-6, is as follows: DSGVTQTPKHLITATGQRVTLRCSPRSGDLSVYWYQQSLDQGLQFLIQYYNGEERAKGNILERFSAQQFPDLHSELNLSSLELGDSALYFCASSGERQGQSPLHFGNGTRLTVT.

The rearrangement uses TRBV27 and TRBJ1-1; the D is unclear. In germline, CDR1 is MNHEY, CDR2 SMNVEV (reference sequence). CDR3 size: 13 residues. The ends were cut back, 3 bases at V and 3 bases at J, with 8 bases in the middle. The DNA for the CDR3 is TGTGCCAGCAGTTTCGGTTGGGACACTGAAGCTTTCTTT. Residues: CASSFGWDTEAFF.

The rearrangement links TRBV19 to TRBJ1-2; TRBD1 matches 9 bases. This CDR3 contains 15 residues. V trimming: 5 bases; J trimming: 4 bases; junction bases outside the gene matches: 8. The germline gives CDR1 LNHDA, CDR2 SQIVND (reference sequence). CDR3 DNA sequence: TGTGCCAGTAGTTTCAAACCGGGACAGGGCTATGGCTACACCTTC. Its protein is CASSFKPGQGYGYTF. The variable domain in full, with the rest retrieved from reference TRBV19 and TRBJ1-2, is DGGITQSPKYLFRKEGQNVTLSCEQNLNHDAMYWYRQDPGQGLRLIYYSQIVNDFQKGDIAEGYSVSREKKESFPLTVTSAQKNPTAFYLCASSFKPGQGYGYTFGSGTRLTVV.

CDR3 protein: CATLGQANTGELFF. The CDR3, as DNA: TGTGCAACTTTGGGGCAGGCGAACACCGGGGAGCTGTTTTTT. The chain employs TRBV19 and TRBJ2-2, with D perhaps matching TRBD1 (5 bases). The CDR3 loop spans 14 amino acids. The germline V gene encodes CDR1 LNHDA and CDR2 SQIVND (reference sequence).

This chain links TRBV24-1 with TRBJ2-1, with TRBD2 identical over 11 bases. Trimming removed 0 bases from V and 8 bases from J; junction bases left unmatched: 2. In germline, CDR1 is KGHDR, CDR2 SFDVKD. The CDR3 is made up of 15 amino acids. The CDR3 protein is CATSDLKGLADEQFF. The CDR3 nucleotides read TGTGCCACCAGTGATTTGAAGGGACTAGCGGATGAGCAGTTCTTC.

The rearrangement uses TRBV4-1 and TRBJ1-1; D unclear. This CDR3 is built from 13 residues. Germline-derived CDR1 and CDR2 are MGHRA and YSYEKL. The V end lost 0 bases, the J end lost 5 bases, and 7 bases lay between the germline ends. The CDR3 protein is CASSQDWGTEAFF. Here the CDR3 DNA reads TGCGCCAGCAGCCAAGATTGGGGAACTGAAGCTTTCTTT.

V usage is TRBV7-2 and J usage is TRBJ2-5, with 7 bases matching TRBD2. CDR3 length: 15 amino acids. Germline trimming cut 5 bases from V and 5 bases from J; bases unmatched to any gene: 11. The germline CDR1 and CDR2 sequences are SGHTA and FQGNSA. The CDR3 coding sequence is TGTGCCAGCAGCCCTAGGGAGGGCCCGGGGGAGACCCAGTACTTC. Amino acid sequence: CASSPREGPGETQYF. Filled out from reference TRBV7-2 and TRBJ2-5, the complete variable domain reads GAGVSQSPSNKVTEKGKDVELRCDPISGHTALYWYRQSLGQGLEFLIYFQGNSAPDKSGLPSDRFSAERTGGSVSTLTIQRTQQEDSAVYLCASSPREGPGETQYFGPGTRLLVL.

The chain joins TRBV10-3 to TRBJ1-4, with 8 nucleotides matching TRBD1. The CDR3 is made up of 15 amino acids. Germline V CDR1 and CDR2: ENHRY, SYGVKD. With 3 bases clipped from V and 7 bases from J, the junction kept 7 bases outside the gene matches. CDR3 nucleotides: TGTGCCATCAGTGATCGGACAGGGTTGGCTGAAAAACTGTTTTTT. Protein: CAISDRTGLAEKLFF.

The chain is built from TRBV19 and TRBJ1-2, with D uncertain. Germline V gene data show CDR1 as LNHDA and CDR2 as SQIVND (reference sequence). The CDR3 spans 12 residues. V lost 7 bases, J lost 3 bases, and 9 bases lay in between. Here the CDR3 reads CASKLGDYGYTF. The CDR3 bases are TGTGCCAGTAAGCTGGGAGACTATGGCTACACCTTC.

The chain is built from TRBV7-3 and TRBJ2-2; tentative D call: TRBD1 (5 bases). In germline, CDR1 is SGHTA, CDR2 FQGTGA. The CDR3 totals 13 residues. The germline V and J ends were trimmed by 1 base and 7 bases, with 7 bases remaining between them. CDR3 region: CASSLIRGGELFF. CDR3 DNA sequence: TGTGCCAGCAGCTTAATTAGGGGCGGGGAGCTGTTTTTT. Using reference TRBV7-3 and TRBJ2-2 for the parts outside the CDR3, the full variable domain is GAGVSQTPSNKVTEKGKYVELRCDPISGHTALYWYRQSLGQGPEFLIYFQGTGAADDSGLPNDRFFAVRPEGSVSTLKIQRTERGDSAVYLCASSLIRGGELFFGEGSRLTVL.

The V and J genes are TRBV7-9 and TRBJ1-1; D is unresolved. V shed 2 bases and J shed 1 base, with 8 bases lying between them. Per germline, CDR1 SEHNR and CDR2 FQNEAQ (reference sequence). The CDR3 sequence is 14 residues long. This CDR3 is CASSLMQPNTEAFF. CDR3 bases: TGTGCCAGCAGCTTAATGCAGCCGAACACTGAAGCTTTCTTT.

This clone was seen just once. V gene TRBV11-2 combines with J gene TRBJ1-1, with unresolved D. CDR1 and CDR2 (germline): SGHAT, FQNNGV. CDR3 length equals 14 residues. V lost 0 bases to trimming and J lost 0 bases, with 5 bases between them. The CDR3 here is CASSLETVNTEAFF. In nucleotides, the CDR3 is TGTGCCAGCAGCTTAGAGACGGTGAACACTGAAGCTTTCTTT.